This T cell receptor (beta chain) was captured in a study of control samples from healthy donors and cancer patients. Only in-frame clones appear in the TCRdb table, and some are missing; sequencing was by immunoSEQ multiplex PCR. The sample lists about 410,000 clones; 75% to 95% were seen once. This clone was counted only a few times. Germline V gives CDR1 SEHNR, CDR2 FQNEAQ (reference sequence). CDR3 length: 15 residues. Trimming cost V 0 bases and J 2 bases, with 10 bases left between them. The chain recombines TRBV7-9 with TRBJ1-2; perhaps TRBD1 as D (6 bases). Material: PBMCs. This TCR derives from a man in his forties with head and neck cancer. The CDR3 protein is CASSLAAGQNYGYTF. The CDR3 region has the DNA TGTGCCAGCAGCTTAGCCGCCGGACAGAACTATGGCTACACCTTC.